Presented here are 27 T cell receptor beta chains from one specimen sequenced in a study of CD8 T cells in ankylosing spondylitis. Findings of the study overall: Blood of patients with ankylosing spondylitis appeared to be characterized by a TCR beta motif of about eight highly homologous variants.

The antigens these receptors bind are not known. TCRdb re-called the 5' RACE reads through MiXCR, storing one row per CDR3 protein. Among over 700,000 distinct CDR3 sequences listed, roughly 19% were seen once. The sample was blood, either unsorted or a sorted T cell fraction (not recorded which). The receptors originated from a male donor with ankylosing spondylitis.

The chain links TRBV15 to TRBJ2-1; D is uncertain. The CDR3 runs to 14 residues. From germline, CDR1 is LNHNV and CDR2 YYDKDF (reference sequence). Trimming took off 0 bases at V and 6 bases at J, with 9 bases between the two ends. For the CDR3, the DNA is TGTGCCACCAGCAGAGATGACTGGGGCAATGAGCAGTTCTTC. This encodes CATSRDDWGNEQFF.

This clonotype was observed a handful of times. V gene TRBV4-1 combines with J gene TRBJ2-1, with TRBD2 identical over 10 bases. The V gene end was trimmed by 4 bases and the J gene end by 7 bases; junction bases not matched to a gene: 7. The CDR3 is made up of 15 amino acids. CDR1 is MGHRA, CDR2 YSYEKL, per germline. CDR3 in DNA: TGCGCCAGCAGCCCGGGGACTAGCGATGGGAATGAGCAGTTCTTC. Amino acids: CASSPGTSDGNEQFF.

This clonotype was found a few times. The DNA of the CDR3 is TGCAGCGTCAGACAGGGTACCTACGAGCAGTACTTC. It translates to CSVRQGTYEQYF. This rearrangement joins TRBV29-1 to TRBJ2-7, with 7 bases aligning to TRBD1. The trim removed 6 bases at V and 2 bases at J, leaving 4 bases unmatched. The CDR3 is 12 residues long. Per germline, CDR1 SQVTM and CDR2 ANQGSEA.

The V and J genes are TRBV12-3 or TRBV12-4 and TRBJ2-2; maybe TRBD1 (6 bases). The CDR3 spans 16 residues. Trimming removed 6 bases from V and 3 bases from J, with 17 bases in between. CDR3 sequence: CASSTPTGMYTGELFF. CDR3 DNA: TGTGCCAGCAGCACCCCAACAGGGATGTACACCGGGGAGCTGTTTTTT.

The table lists this clonotype with a few counts. The J gene is TRBJ1-3, the V gene TRBV15; no definite D call. This CDR3 comprises 14 residues. Germline CDR1 reads LNHNV; CDR2 reads YYDKDF (reference sequence). The germline V and J ends were trimmed by 0 bases and 4 bases, with 7 bases remaining between them. CDR3 sequence (DNA): TGTGCCACCAGCAGAGATCCCGGAGGAAACACCATATATTTT. Its translation is CATSRDPGGNTIYF.

This clonotype was detected a few times. This chain links TRBV6-2 or TRBV6-3 with TRBJ2-1, with a tentative D call TRBD2 (5 bases). V was trimmed by 6 bases and J by 0 bases, leaving 12 bases between them. This CDR3 comprises 15 residues. CDR1 is MNHEY and CDR2 is SVGEGT in the germline V gene. The DNA for the CDR3 is TGTGCCAGCAGAAACACTAGAGTCTCCTACAATGAGCAGTTCTTC. Amino acid sequence: CASRNTRVSYNEQFF.

The V call is TRBV28, the J call TRBJ2-1, with D perhaps given as TRBD1 or TRBD2 (6 bases each). CDR1 and CDR2 (germline): MDHEN, SYDVKM. This CDR3 contains 17 residues. Trimming took 4 bases from V and 1 from J, leaving 17 bases between them. CDR3 region: CASSSPSRGGSYNEQFF. CDR3 DNA sequence: TGTGCCAGCAGTTCCCCTTCGCGAGGGGGGTCCTACAATGAGCAGTTCTTC.

This clonotype showed up just a few times. The chain joins TRBV20-1 to TRBJ1-4; no clear D gene. V dropped 6 bases and J dropped 6 bases, with 11 bases sitting between them. Per germline, CDR1 DFQATT and CDR2 SNEGSKA (reference sequence). This CDR3 spans 12 amino acids. CDR3 DNA: TGCAGTGCCGAGGCCCTTTATGAAAAACTGTTTTTT. Its translation is CSAEALYEKLFF.

This sequence joins TRBV10-3 and TRBJ2-5; 13 nucleotides match TRBD2. The CDR3 is 15 residues long. V shed 6 bases and J 2 bases; nucleotides not matched to a gene: 3. CDR1 is ENHRY, CDR2 SYGVKD, per germline. CDR3 coding DNA: TGTGCCATCAGCCAACTAGCGGGAGGGCAAGAGACCCAGTACTTC. Translation gives CAISQLAGGQETQYF.

This clonotype was counted once. This chain connects TRBV3-1 to TRBJ1-4; the D gene is possibly TRBD1 (5 bases). This CDR3 is built from 15 residues. Between the trimmed V and J ends, which lost 0 bases and 7 bases, there was a span of 12 bases. Germline V CDR1 and CDR2: LGHDT, YNNKEL (reference sequence). The CDR3 loop reads CASSQEGTAREKLFF. CDR3 coding DNA: TGTGCCAGCAGCCAAGAGGGGACGGCACGTGAAAAACTGTTTTTT.

This clonotype was seen more than once but under ten times. J is TRBJ2-2 and V is TRBV7-9, with D tentatively TRBD2 (5 bases). Trimming pared 3 bases from V and 0 bases from J, leaving 11 bases between. The length of the CDR3 is 16 residues. Germline V lookup: CDR1 SEHNR, CDR2 FQNEAQ (reference sequence). CDR3 sequence reads: CASSFAGNANTGELFF. CDR3 bases: TGTGCCAGCAGCTTCGCCGGGAACGCGAACACCGGGGAGCTGTTTTTT.

The gene calls are TRBV24-1 and TRBJ2-4, with 8 bases lining up with TRBD2. Germline assignment: CDR1 KGHDR and CDR2 SFDVKD. V trimming: 4 bases; J trimming: 7 bases; junction bases outside the gene matches: 8. The CDR3 sequence is 15 residues long. For the CDR3, the DNA is TGTGCCACCAGTGAGGGCGGGGGGAAGCCCAACATTCAGTACTTC. Amino acids: CATSEGGGKPNIQYF.

V is TRBV11-1 and J is TRBJ2-6; 8 nucleotides align to TRBD1. V gave up 1 base and J gave up 2 bases; unmatched junction bases: 7. Germline CDR1 SGHAT, CDR2 FQDESV (reference sequence). This CDR3 has 18 amino acids. CDR3 protein: CASSLVDRGIAGANVLTF. The CDR3 DNA reads TGTGCCAGCAGCTTAGTAGACAGGGGAATTGCTGGGGCCAACGTCCTGACTTTC.

This chain uses TRBV20-1 with TRBJ2-1, with TRBD2 matching 8 bases. The CDR3 runs 13 residues. V lost 6 bases to trimming and J lost 7 bases; unmatched junction nucleotides: 8. The V gene's germline CDR1 is DFQATT and CDR2 SNEGSKA (reference sequence). The CDR3 coding sequence is TGCAGTGCCCCCCACCCGGGAGGGAATGAGCAGTTCTTC. Encoded protein: CSAPHPGGNEQFF.

This clonotype was recorded at least ten times. The rearrangement uses TRBV6-5 and TRBJ1-2; the match to TRBD1 covers 8 bases. Germline V lookup: CDR1 MNHEY, CDR2 SVGAGI. Unmatched junction bases numbered 8, after V lost 3 bases and J lost 5 bases. CDR3 length: 15 residues. The DNA of the CDR3 is TGTGCCAGCAGTTATTCAGGACAGGGAGGGTATGGCTACACCTTC. Its protein product is CASSYSGQGGYGYTF.

This clonotype turned up a few times. The chain combines TRBV28 with TRBJ1-2; D might be TRBD1 (6 bases). CDR3 length: 15 amino acids. The V gene lost 3 bases and the J gene lost 4 bases, with 15 bases spanning the gap. CDR1 and CDR2 (germline): MDHEN, SYDVKM. CDR3 nucleotide sequence: TGTGCCAGCAGTTTTGGCCTCCAGGGGCTCTATGGCTACACCTTC. Its translation is CASSFGLQGLYGYTF.

V usage is TRBV3-1 and J usage is TRBJ2-7; D is ambiguous. CDR3 length: 12 residues. Germline assignment: CDR1 LGHDT and CDR2 YNNKEL (reference sequence). With 0 bases removed from V and 5 bases from J, the gap between germline ends came to 5 bases. Here the CDR3 DNA reads TGTGCCAGCAGCCAAGAATCCCACGAGCAGTACTTC. This gives the protein CASSQESHEQYF.

This clonotype showed up many times. The chain combines TRBV2 with TRBJ1-1; 7 nucleotides line up with TRBD1. Trimming cost V 7 bases and J 1 base; bases outside gene matches: 6. The CDR3 runs to 14 residues. The germline CDR1 and CDR2 sequences are SNHLY and FYNNEI. This chain's CDR3 is CASNTGTANTEAFF. The DNA for the CDR3 is TGTGCCAGCAATACCGGGACAGCGAACACTGAAGCTTTCTTT.

This chain connects TRBV2 to TRBJ1-5, with D hard to call. V was pared by 7 bases and J by 3 bases, with 10 bases between. The CDR3 totals 13 residues. Germline values: CDR1 SNHLY, CDR2 FYNNEI. CDR3 sequence: CASTQIPNQPQHF. The CDR3 DNA follows: TGTGCCAGCACCCAGATCCCCAATCAGCCCCAGCATTTT.

This clonotype was picked up a small number of times. J is TRBJ2-7 and V is TRBV7-2; perhaps TRBD2 as D (6 bases). With 5 bases removed from V and 6 bases from J, the gap between germline ends came to 11 bases. The V gene's germline CDR1 is SGHTA and CDR2 FQGNSA. This CDR3 has 12 residues. DNA for the CDR3: TGTGCCAGCAGCCTGGGGAGGATCGAGCAGTACTTC. Its protein product is CASSLGRIEQYF.

The CDR3, as DNA: TGCGCCAGCCGAGGACTAGTTGTCGATGAGCAGTTCTTC. Translating it yields CASRGLVVDEQFF. This sequence joins TRBV5-1 and TRBJ2-1; TRBD2 aligns across 7 bases. V lost 7 bases and J lost 8; bases outside the gene matches: 9. CDR1 SGHRS and CDR2 YFSETQ come from the germline V gene. The CDR3 consists of 13 residues.

The chain combines TRBV29-1 with TRBJ2-7, with 10 nucleotides matching TRBD2. The CDR3 sequence is 13 residues long. CDR1 SQVTM and CDR2 ANQGSEA come from the germline V gene. With 7 bases clipped from V and 7 bases from J, the junction kept 10 bases outside the gene matches. This chain's CDR3 is CSARAGGPGEQYF. The CDR3 region has the DNA TGCAGCGCTAGAGCGGGAGGGCCAGGAGAGCAGTACTTC.

The CDR3 sequence is CASSLAGRGRRETQYF. The DNA for the CDR3 is TGTGCCAGCAGTTTGGCGGGCAGGGGCCGGAGGGAGACCCAGTACTTC. This chain uses TRBV28 with TRBJ2-5, with a possible D match to TRBD1 (6 bases). In germline, CDR1 is MDHEN, CDR2 SYDVKM. The CDR3 is 16 amino acids. Trimming took off 3 bases at V and 5 bases at J, with 19 bases between the two ends. Full variable domain (outside the CDR3, taken from reference TRBV28 and TRBJ2-5): DVKVTQSSRYLVKRTGEKVFLECVQDMDHENMFWYRQDPGLGLRLIYFSYDVKMKEKGDIPEGYSVSREKKERFSLILESASTNQTSMYLCASSLAGRGRRETQYFGPGTRLLVL.

This clonotype was observed a handful of times. This chain connects TRBV20-1 to TRBJ2-7; 11 nucleotides line up with TRBD2. The CDR3 is 13 residues long. J gave up 6 bases and V 3 bases, and 4 bases lay outside the gene matches. Germline loops: CDR1 DFQATT, CDR2 SNEGSKA (reference sequence). The CDR3 DNA follows: TGCAGTGCTAGTAGCGGGAGGGGTGCCGAGCAGTACTTC. Its protein product is CSASSGRGAEQYF.

This clonotype was counted ten times or more. The chain couples TRBV12-3 or TRBV12-4 to TRBJ2-2, with 10 bases that match TRBD1. The CDR3 has 17 amino acids. V dropped 2 bases and J dropped 5; count of bases not matched to a gene: 8. CDR3 bases: TGTGCCAGCAGTTTACCCGGGACAGGGGCCGGAACCGGGGAGCTGTTTTTT. Translating it yields CASSLPGTGAGTGELFF.

This clonotype was counted many times. The V and J genes are TRBV12-3 or TRBV12-4 and TRBJ2-3; 7 bases match TRBD2. The V gene end was trimmed by 5 bases and the J gene end by 4 bases; junction bases not matched to a gene: 6. The CDR3 runs 14 residues. In DNA form, the CDR3 reads TGTGCCAGCAGTCCGGGGAGGGCCGCAGATACGCAGTATTTT. Amino acid sequence: CASSPGRAADTQYF.

The chain has TRBV5-5 and TRBJ2-1; D call uncertain. Trimming removed 0 bases at V and 7 bases at J, with 17 bases between. Germline V lookup: CDR1 SGHKS, CDR2 YYEKEE (reference sequence). The CDR3 consists of 16 residues. CDR3 in DNA: TGTGCCAGCAGCTTGGCCCCTAGGATCGGCGGTAATGAGCAGTTCTTC. Residues: CASSLAPRIGGNEQFF.